The T cell receptor beta chain described here comes from a study of fetal regulatory T cell absence and autoimmunity. The CDR3 loop spans 17 amino acids. Trimming stripped 6 bases from V and 2 bases from J, with 23 bases between. Germline values: CDR1 SGHDT, CDR2 YYEEEE. This clone occurred once. TCRdb's table, derived via immunoSEQ multiplex PCR, lists solely in-frame clones and lacks some. Of some 87,000 clones listed, less than 80% were seen once; the top ten hold just under 2%. Sequenced input: pancreas tissue. V and J are TRBV5-6 and TRBJ1-1; tentatively, D is TRBD1 (5 bases). The receptor comes from a male donor with IPEX syndrome. The CDR3 spells CASTSLGRGLLNTEAFF. Here the CDR3 DNA reads TGTGCCAGCACCTCATTGGGACGTGGGCTTCTTAACACTGAAGCTTTCTTT.